Listed here are 25 T cell receptor beta chains from one sample, sequenced in a study of glioma-infiltrating T cells after dendritic cell vaccination. Profiled with immunoSEQ multiplex PCR; TCRdb holds only in-frame clones, not every one. Among tens of thousands of clones listed, around 90% were seen once. The sample in question was blood, obtained before dendritic cell vaccination. The receptors stem from a human donor with glioblastoma.

The sample holds one count of this clone. The chain has TRBV30 and TRBJ2-3, with 11 bases aligning to TRBD2. The junction had 3 bases not matched to a gene; V was cut back by 2 bases and J by 2 bases. The CDR3 loop spans 15 amino acids. Per germline, CDR1 GTSNPN and CDR2 SVGIG (reference sequence). The DNA of the CDR3 is TGTGCCTGGAGTTCGGGACTAGCGGACACAGATACGCAGTATTTT. Protein product: CAWSSGLADTDTQYF.

The rearrangement joins TRBV6-6 to TRBJ2-5, with D perhaps matching TRBD1 (6 bases). TRBJ2-7 matches the DNA end more closely, so the J call is doubtful. Germline V lookup: CDR1 MNHNY, CDR2 SVGAGI (reference sequence). The CDR3 loop spans 14 amino acids. The CDR3 nucleotides are TGTGCCAGCAGTTACACCAGGGGATCCTACGAGCAGTACTTC. Its translation: CASSYTRGSYEQYF.

The chain is built from TRBV5-1 and TRBJ2-5; 8 bases align to TRBD2. J was trimmed by 4 bases and V by 5 bases; bases with no gene match: 10. This CDR3 is built from 15 residues. Per germline, CDR1 SGHRS and CDR2 YFSETQ. The CDR3 DNA sequence: TGCGCCAGCAGTCTGAGCGGGAGAGGCGGAGAGACCCAGTACTTC. Protein sequence: CASSLSGRGGETQYF.

The chain couples TRBV2 to TRBJ2-7; tentatively, D is TRBD1 (7 bases). The V gene's germline CDR1 is SNHLY and CDR2 FYNNEI. V lost 0 bases and J lost 6, with 12 bases in between. The CDR3 consists of 14 residues. DNA for the CDR3: TGTGCCAGCAGTGAAGCCAGGGGGGCATCCGAGCAGTACTTC. Translated, it gives CASSEARGASEQYF. The variable domain in full, with the rest retrieved from reference TRBV2 and TRBJ2-7, is EPEVTQTPSHQVTQMGQEVILRCVPISNHLYFYWYRQILGQKVEFLVSFYNNEISEKSEIFDDQFSVERPDGSNFTLKIRSTKLEDSAMYFCASSEARGASEQYFGPGTRLTVT.

The chain employs TRBV5-4 and TRBJ2-7; 7 nucleotides line up with TRBD2. Trimming cost V 0 bases and J 3 bases; bases outside gene matches: 6. CDR3 length: 15 amino acids. Germline assignment: CDR1 SGHNT and CDR2 YYREEE (reference sequence). The CDR3 protein is CASSLEAGTIYEQYF. The CDR3 DNA reads as TGTGCCAGCAGCTTGGAAGCGGGAACGATCTACGAGCAGTACTTC.

This sequence joins TRBV5-6 and TRBJ2-1; a possible D gene is TRBD1 (5 bases). V was clipped by 4 bases and J by 7 bases, with 15 bases between them. The germline V gene has CDR1 SGHDT and CDR2 YYEEEE. The CDR3 has 14 amino acids. The CDR3 is CASSIDSVQNEQFF. The CDR3, as DNA: TGTGCCAGCAGCATAGACAGTGTACAAAATGAGCAGTTCTTC.

V is TRBV9 and J is TRBJ2-5, with D possibly TRBD2 on 5 matching bases. Germline V lookup: CDR1 SGDLS, CDR2 YYNGEE. The length of the CDR3 is 15 residues. The ends were cut back, 0 bases at V and 2 bases at J, with 11 bases in the middle. Here the CDR3 DNA reads TGTGCCAGCAGCGTAGGGGCGGGTCGTCAAGAGACCCAGTACTTC. Residues: CASSVGAGRQETQYF.

CDR3 sequence: CASTTRGLAGTSASQETQYF. CDR3 DNA: TGCGCCAGCACCACGCGGGGACTAGCGGGGACCTCCGCATCTCAAGAGACCCAGTACTTC. The gene calls are TRBV10-1 and TRBJ2-5; 13 bases agree with TRBD2. The CDR3 has 20 residues. Per the germline V gene, CDR1 is WNHNN and CDR2 is SYGVQD (reference sequence). Trimming took 7 bases from V and 2 from J; bases not matched to a gene: 19.

The chain couples TRBV5-4 to TRBJ2-3; a weak D match, TRBD2 (5 bases). The CDR3 runs to 14 residues. Germline V gives CDR1 SGHNT, CDR2 YYREEE (reference sequence). The V and J ends lost 5 bases and 0 bases respectively, with 10 bases between them. CDR3 region: CASRPWTSTDTQYF. The CDR3 DNA reads as TGTGCCAGCAGGCCATGGACTAGCACAGATACGCAGTATTTT.

The chain combines TRBV7-3 with TRBJ1-1; D may be TRBD1 (5 bases). The CDR3 has 15 residues. The V end was cut by 0 bases, the J end by 5 bases, with 13 bases between. Germline CDR1 and CDR2: SGHTA and FQGTGA. The CDR3 loop is CASSLTPQEGTEAFF. CDR3 sequence (DNA): TGTGCCAGCAGCTTAACCCCACAGGAGGGAACTGAAGCTTTCTTT.

This clone was detected only a few times. The chain joins TRBV5-4 to TRBJ2-3; D remains ambiguous. The CDR3 extends over 12 amino acids. V was pared by 1 base and J by 4 bases, with 4 bases between. Germline V gene data show CDR1 as SGHNT and CDR2 as YYREEE (reference sequence). The chain's CDR3 is CASSLSSDTQYF. CDR3 bases: TGTGCCAGCAGCTTGTCTTCAGATACGCAGTATTTT. The full variable domain, with the rest looked up from reference TRBV5-4 and TRBJ2-3, is ETGVTQSPTHLIKTRGQQVTLRCSSQSGHNTVSWYQQALGQGPQFIFQYYREEENGRGNFPPRFSGLQFPNYSSELNVNALELDDSALYLCASSLSSDTQYFGPGTRLTVL.

The chain joins TRBV27 to TRBJ2-1; 8 bases match TRBD2. Trimming removed 2 bases from V and 0 bases from J; junction bases left unmatched: 3. This CDR3 has 16 amino acids. The germline gives CDR1 MNHEY, CDR2 SMNVEV (reference sequence). The CDR3 spells CASSLAGGSSYNEQFF. CDR3 coding DNA: TGTGCCAGCAGTTTAGCGGGGGGAAGCTCCTACAATGAGCAGTTCTTC.

V and J are TRBV5-1 and TRBJ2-5, with 7 bases identical to TRBD2. The CDR3 contains 16 residues. V lost 3 bases, J lost 2 bases, and 10 bases stayed unmatched. Germline V gene data show CDR1 as SGHRS and CDR2 as YFSETQ. The CDR3 DNA sequence: TGCGCCAGCAGCTGGGCTAGCGGCAACCTTCAAGAGACCCAGTACTTC. It codes for CASSWASGNLQETQYF.

Turning to this clone: The sample contains more than one DNA sequence encoding this CDR3. This sequence joins TRBV6-6 and TRBJ1-6, with D possibly matching TRBD1 (6 bases). The CDR3 is 15 residues long. Deletions cut 5 bases from V and 5 bases from J, with 13 bases between. Germline CDR1 is MNHNY and CDR2 is SVGAGI (reference sequence). In nucleotides, the CDR3 is TGTGCCAGCAGTCCCCGGGACAATAATAATTCACCCCTCCACTTT. It yields the protein CASSPRDNNNSPLHF.

This clone was recorded only once. This chain joins TRBV30 and TRBJ2-7; 9 nucleotides agree with TRBD1. CDR1 and CDR2 from the germline V gene are GTSNPN and SVGIG (reference sequence). V was clipped by 1 base and J by 6 bases; unmatched bases: 7. The CDR3 length is 14 residues. The CDR3 region is CAWSGGTGLSEQYF. CDR3 nucleotide sequence: TGTGCCTGGAGTGGGGGGACAGGGCTGAGCGAGCAGTACTTC.

The J gene is TRBJ1-5, the V gene TRBV10-2; perhaps TRBD1 as D (6 bases). V lost 3 bases and J 1 base, leaving 10 bases between the germline ends. This CDR3 has 15 residues. Per the germline V gene, CDR1 is WSHSY and CDR2 is SAAADI. The CDR3: CASSEQGGSNQPQHF. In DNA form, the CDR3 reads TGCGCCAGCAGTGAACAGGGTGGGAGCAATCAGCCCCAGCATTTT.

The chain combines TRBV7-2 with TRBJ1-5; no firm D call. Germline values: CDR1 SGHTA, CDR2 FQGNSA. With 1 base removed from V and 0 bases from J, the gap between germline ends came to 7 bases. CDR3 length: 15 amino acids. In nucleotides, the CDR3 is TGTGCCAGCAGCTTAGGGGCAGCTAGCAATCAGCCCCAGCATTTT. This codes for CASSLGAASNQPQHF.

Regarding this clone: Its ends do not fully match the called genes, so a read error is possible. The chain employs TRBV11-3 and TRBJ1-1, with D hard to call. CDR3 length equals 13 residues. The V gene's germline CDR1 is SGHNT and CDR2 YENEEA. CDR3 protein: CASSSARPAEAFF. The CDR3 DNA follows: TGTGCCAGCAGCTCCGCCAGGCCGGCTGAGGCTTTCTTT.

The rearrangement joins TRBV7-9 to TRBJ2-1; TRBD2 agrees at 8 bases. Germline lookup yields CDR1 SEHNR and CDR2 FQNEAQ (reference sequence). The CDR3 length is 16 residues. The V segment lost 7 bases and the J segment 6 bases; nucleotides outside the gene matches: 14. Here the CDR3 DNA reads TGTGCCAGCACCCCTGAACTGGGACTAGGTTTCAATGAGCAGTTCTTC. Translation: CASTPELGLGFNEQFF.

This chain links TRBV6-5 with TRBJ2-7; D is possibly TRBD2 (8 bases). This CDR3 comprises 15 residues. Germline lookup yields CDR1 MNHEY and CDR2 SVGAGI. V lost 8 bases, J lost 2 bases, and 19 bases lay in between. The chain's CDR3 is CASGPGGDSTYEQYF. The CDR3 DNA reads TGTGCCAGCGGCCCGGGAGGGGACAGTACCTACGAGCAGTACTTC.

The rearrangement links TRBV11-3 to TRBJ2-7, with TRBD1 matching 8 bases. The length of the CDR3 is 17 residues. CDR1 and CDR2 from the germline V gene are SGHNT and YENEEA. With 2 bases clipped from V and 2 bases from J, the junction kept 11 bases outside the gene matches. CDR3 protein: CASSLHSGGQATYEQYF. CDR3 in DNA: TGTGCCAGCAGCTTACATTCCGGGGGACAGGCCACCTACGAGCAGTACTTC.

The chain recombines TRBV6-5 with TRBJ1-2; 8 nucleotides align to TRBD1. The CDR3 consists of 13 residues. The V segment lost 6 bases and the J segment 6 bases; nucleotides outside the gene matches: 6. Germline lookup yields CDR1 MNHEY and CDR2 SVGAGI. This CDR3 reads CASSIQGVDGYTF. CDR3 nucleotides: TGTGCCAGCAGCATACAGGGGGTCGATGGCTACACCTTC.

This clone was picked up one time. The chain links TRBV19 to TRBJ1-6; 11 bases match TRBD1. The germline V gene has CDR1 LNHDA and CDR2 SQIVND (reference sequence). The junction had 4 bases not matched to a gene; V was cut back by 6 bases and J by 0 bases. This CDR3 region has 17 residues. The CDR3 loop is CASSRTGGSSYNSPLHF. The CDR3 DNA sequence: TGTGCCAGTAGCCGGACAGGGGGCAGCTCCTATAATTCACCCCTCCACTTT.

A remark on this clone: A read error may explain this, as a much larger clone is one base away. The same CDR3 also results from other DNA sequences found in this sample. V gene TRBV4-1 combines with J gene TRBJ2-1; 7 positions agree with TRBD2. The CDR3 consists of 16 residues. J lost 5 bases, V lost 0 bases, and 7 bases had no gene match. Germline lookup yields CDR1 MGHRA and CDR2 YSYEKL. For the CDR3, the DNA is TGCGCCAGCAGCCAAGATGACCGGGACTATAACAATGAGCAGTTCTTC. Its translation is CASSQDDRDYNNEQFF.

The V call is TRBV6-1, the J call TRBJ1-1; D possibly corresponds to TRBD1 (6 bases). This CDR3 spans 14 amino acids. V lost 1 base, J lost 3 bases, and 9 bases lay in between. The germline V gene has CDR1 MNHNS and CDR2 SASEGT. CDR3 protein: CASSEGRQDTEAFF. CDR3 DNA sequence: TGTGCCAGCAGTGAAGGGAGACAGGACACTGAAGCTTTCTTT.